These T cell receptor beta chains were read from a single sample in a study of T cells in Graves' hyperthyroidism and ophthalmopathy. Each CDR3 protein is one row after TCRdb ran MiXCR on the multiplex PCR reads. The sample yields hundreds of thousands of distinct CDR3 sequences, around 20% seen once. What was sequenced was blood. The receptors originated from a woman aged 45-65 years with Graves' hyperthyroidism that later progressed to Graves' ophthalmopathy. The CDR3 runs from the conserved cysteine through the conserved F or W. A D gene is named only where the DNA matches it firmly. Only some rows state a clone size, as once, few, many or a class for expanded clones.

J,size,length,D,V,DNA,CDR3
TRBJ1-2,NA,15,NA,TRBV7-2,TGTGCCAGCAGTTTCACATATGGGGGGGAATCTGGCTACACCTTC,CASSFTYGGESGYTF
TRBJ2-7,NA,16,NA,TRBV27,TGTGCCAGCAGTTCCATCGTCGGTTGGAACCCCTACGAGCAGTACTTC,CASSSIVGWNPYEQYF
TRBJ2-5,NA,14,TRBD1,TRBV9,TGTGCCAGCAGCCGGGGACAGGGGCAACAGACCCAGTACTTC,CASSRGQGQQTQYF
TRBJ2-7,many,15,NA,TRBV6-1,TGTGCCAGCAGTTATTACGGGCCCGGGACCTACGAGCAGTACTTC,CASSYYGPGTYEQYF
TRBJ2-1,few,13,NA,TRBV5-1,TGCGCCAGCAGTAGGGGTAGTCTCAATGAGCAGTTCTTC,CASSRGSLNEQFF
TRBJ2-3,NA,11,NA,TRBV29-1,TGCAGCGTTGGCGCGTCGGATACGCAGTATTTT,CSVGASDTQYF
TRBJ1-6,NA,13,TRBD1,TRBV6-5,TGTGCCAGCAGTTCAGGGGGCAAATCACCCCTCCACTTT,CASSSGGKSPLHF
TRBJ2-5,many,12,NA,TRBV18,TGTGCCAGCTCACCAGGCGGTGAGACCCAGTACTTC,CASSPGGETQYF
TRBJ2-1,few,15,TRBD2,TRBV12-3/TRBV12-4,TGTGCCAGCAGTTTGCTAGCGGGGGGGCATGGAGAGCAGTTCTTC,CASSLLAGGHGEQFF
TRBJ2-2,NA,15,TRBD1,TRBV10-3,TGTGCCATCAGTTCCGGGACAGGGAGCACCGGGGAGCTGTTTTTT,CAISSGTGSTGELFF
TRBJ2-3,many,15,NA,TRBV7-6,TGTGCCAGCAGCCACCAGAGGGGCTTCACAGATACGCAGTATTTT,CASSHQRGFTDTQYF
TRBJ1-1,NA,16,NA,TRBV19,TGTGCCAGTAGTCCAAGTGCGGGGAGCGCGTACACTGAAGCTTTCTTT,CASSPSAGSAYTEAFF
TRBJ2-2,NA,14,NA,TRBV7-9,TGTGCCAGCAGCTTAGCCGGAGGGGCCGGGGAGCTGTTTTTT,CASSLAGGAGELFF
TRBJ1-5,many,16,NA,TRBV2,TGTGCCAGCAGTGAAATGTCGGCAGGGGTGGGTCAGCCCCAGCATTTT,CASSEMSAGVGQPQHF
TRBJ1-5,few,14,NA,TRBV4-1,TGCGCCAGCAGCCAAGGGTTTGGGGGGGAGCCCCAGCATTTT,CASSQGFGGEPQHF
TRBJ1-6,few,14,NA,TRBV7-9,TGTGCCAGCAGCCTGGACATACATAATTCACCCCTCCACTTT,CASSLDIHNSPLHF
TRBJ2-2,few,13,TRBD1,TRBV20-1,TGCAGTGCTACTCAGACAGGGGCGGGGGAGCTGTTTTTT,CSATQTGAGELFF
TRBJ2-5,many,14,NA,TRBV7-2,TGTGCCAGCAGCTTAGGTCGGGTCTGGGGGACCCAGTACTTC,CASSLGRVWGTQYF
TRBJ1-2,NA,15,NA,TRBV5-1,TGCGCCAGCAGCTTCGGGTCAGGAGGGAACTATGGCTACACCTTC,CASSFGSGGNYGYTF
TRBJ1-1,many,14,NA,TRBV9,TGTGCCAGCAGCGCCTGGGAGGGGAACACTGAAGCTTTCTTT,CASSAWEGNTEAFF
TRBJ2-7,few,14,TRBD1,TRBV6-1,TGTGCCAGCAGCGCCGGGACAGGGGCCTACGGGCAGTACTTC,CASSAGTGAYGQYF
TRBJ2-5,few,14,NA,TRBV5-1,TGCGCCAGCAACCTTCGGGGTCCCCAAGAGACCCAGTACTTC,CASNLRGPQETQYF
TRBJ2-1,NA,14,TRBD1,TRBV27,TGTGCCAGCACGACCGGGACAGGGGTCAATGAGCAGTTCTTC,CASTTGTGVNEQFF